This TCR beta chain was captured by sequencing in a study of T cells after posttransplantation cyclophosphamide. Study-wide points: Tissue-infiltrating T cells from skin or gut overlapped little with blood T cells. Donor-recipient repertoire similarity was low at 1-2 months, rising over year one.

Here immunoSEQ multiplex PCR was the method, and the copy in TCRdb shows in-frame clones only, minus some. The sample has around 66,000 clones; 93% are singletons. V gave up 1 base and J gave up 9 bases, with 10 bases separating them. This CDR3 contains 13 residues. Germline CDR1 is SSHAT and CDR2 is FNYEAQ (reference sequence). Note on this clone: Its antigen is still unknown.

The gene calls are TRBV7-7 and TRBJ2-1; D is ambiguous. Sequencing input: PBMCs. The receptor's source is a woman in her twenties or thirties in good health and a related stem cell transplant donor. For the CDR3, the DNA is TGTGCCAGCAGCTTAGACTCGCCTAGTGAGCAGTTCTTC. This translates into CASSLDSPSEQFF.